The present TCR beta chain was sequenced within a study of T-cell memory formation after mild COVID-19. On the study more broadly: Largely, the TCR clusters proved donor specific.

Details on this clonotype: Its cognate antigen is unknown.

TCRdb redid the calling of the 5' RACE reads with MiXCR, one entry per CDR3 protein. The sample shows about 290,000 distinct CDR3 sequences, around 17% of them seen only once. Study findings and constraints: Contracting CD4+ clones sat mainly in CM and EM; CD8+ in EMRA. Some clones that responded were present in memory (sampled pre-infection), which suggests cross-reactive memory joined. SARS-CoV-2 specificity was not confirmed for second-wave clones peaking on day 37.

V lost 0 bases to trimming and J lost 10 bases, with 8 bases between them. This CDR3 contains 13 residues. Germline V gene lookup returns CDR1 SGDLS and CDR2 YYNGEE. The chain joins TRBV9 to TRBJ1-6, with a weak D call TRBD1 (5 bases). The TCR sequence derives from a man between 18 and 35 years old who had mild COVID-19 (a few samples of this study predate the infection). Cell type and time point are not known. The sequencing sample was made of PBMCs or a T cell subset sorted from them (not recorded which). The CDR3 DNA reads TGTGCCAGCAGCGTAGGCGGGGCCTCACCCCTCCACTTT. This codes for CASSVGGASPLHF.